This T cell receptor beta chain was found in a study of blood T cell repertoires in COVID-19. Study background: Samples taken during acute and convalescent COVID-19 were collected in the United States, Italy and Spain. Nucleic acid was either cDNA or gDNA, and it came from T cells, B-cell-depleted T cells, or PBMCs.

V was pared by 0 bases and J by 7 bases, with 7 bases between. Germline-derived CDR1 and CDR2 are SGHDT and YYEEEE. This CDR3 region has 13 residues. Original analysis: For nucleated cells, counts were estimated from reference gene primer amplification. Repertoires were generated with immunoSEQ multiplex PCR, while TCRdb's copy carries only in-frame clones and drops some. Clonal size and the V and J genes are those of that table, whereas D and trimming came from the DNA. This sample has some 700,000 clones, with approximately 90% found just once. The J gene is TRBJ2-2, the V gene TRBV5-6; D is unclear. Sequencing was carried out using peripheral blood. The sequence was obtained from a woman aged 18 to 35 with acute or convalescent COVID-19. The CDR3 here is CASSLVAVGELFF. The CDR3 DNA reads as TGTGCCAGCAGCTTGGTGGCAGTCGGGGAGCTGTTTTTT.